The source of this TCR beta chain is a study of CD8+ T cells in alopecia areata (dated by TCRdb to 2017 to 2018). Broadly, across the study: The treated patients took part in an open-label pilot trial in which moderate-to-severe alopecia areata was treated with oral tofacitinib at 5 to 10 mg twice daily. Tofacitinib was administered for 6 to 18 months, and 6 months of follow-up off drug were then conducted to assess delayed response and recurrence. The SALT score, which quantifies the percentage of affected scalp surface area, was used to measure disease severity in treated patients. The study used high-throughput TCRbeta sequencing to examine T cell clonal expansion in alopecia areata, in both the C3H/HeJ mouse model and human patients. Scalp tissue and sorted CD4+ and CD8+ peripheral blood T cells from patchy and totalis/universalis alopecia areata patients and from healthy controls were covered by human TCRbeta sequencing. Biopsies were taken from tofacitinib-treated patients at baseline and again at 4 and 24 weeks into treatment, and several of those patients also had a later scalp biopsy. Scalp clonality was compared across normal scalp (n=4), patchy alopecia areata scalp (n=8), and alopecia totalis/universalis scalp (n=8). RNA came from the PAXgene miRNA kit for fixed scalp, the miRNeasy kit for PBMCs, and the RNeasy kit for mouse skin. TCRbeta CDR3 regions were amplified by immunoSEQ multiplex PCR with 35 Vbeta forward and 13 Jbeta reverse primers.

The intended sense of this specimen's time point label: less than 30 weeks on oral tofacitinib. The sample's treatment or condition label, in plain terms: oral pan-JAK inhibitor, 5-10 mg twice daily. Lesional scalp punch biopsies and peripheral blood were obtained from alopecia areata patients. PBMCs were isolated by density centrifugation and stained for CD3, CD4 and CD8, after which CD4+ and CD8+ T cells were sorted on a FACSAria. As for this clone: The clone's antigen remains unknown. The junction departs from the called germline gene at one end, perhaps through a read error.

General conclusions and limits of the study: Tofacitinib significantly lowered scalp clonality and the number of expanded CD8+ clones among the top 100 scalp clones. TCR sequences shared between patients were less clear than in mice, possibly partly because of HLA diversity in the patient population. Because the treated cohort was small and had only one nonresponder, larger studies are needed to examine links between baseline CD8+ expansion and response. Higher clonality and more expanded CD8+ clones were observed in lesional scalp than in normal scalp, particularly in alopecia totalis/universalis, a finding suggestive of antigenic drive. During tofacitinib treatment, many expanded lesional clones remained in scalp and blood, and this persistence may partly explain relapse after treatment is stopped. Scalp TCR repertoire analysis is complicated because resident alphabeta T cells in normal human skin are also sequenced, whereas mouse skin is dominated by gammadelta T cells.

The CDR3 sequence holds 12 residues, the cysteine and phenylalanine included. Of the read, only the CDR3 DNA is kept; its 36 bases are in frame from base 1. CDR1 and CDR2 are read off the germline V gene as SQVTM and ANQGSEA. Libraries were built with the immunoSEQ multiplex PCR assay. For TCR sequencing, RNA was extracted from every sample and reverse transcribed into cDNA to serve as template. First-strand cDNA was synthesized with SuperScript III using a 2:1 mix of oligo-dT and random hexamers. A synthetic immune receptor repertoire was used to assess amplification bias, and residual bias was removed computationally. The original pipeline was this. Raw reads were preprocessed for error removal, and CDR3 was defined according to IMGT conventions as running from the conserved cysteine to phenylalanine. To get clonality, Shannon entropy was normalized by log2 of the number of productive unique TCRs and the result was subtracted from 1. Scalp TCRbeta sequences were cross-referenced with sorted blood CD4 and CD8 repertoires so that the CD4 or CD8 identity of scalp clones could be inferred. TCRdb re-hosts the immuneACCESS table, in-frame sequences only. Its copies lack some clones; in the studies checked, an unresolved V gene accounts for under half of them, and the cause for the rest is not known. That table gives V, J and clone size, and the DNA gave D and trimming. The sample table lists some 200,000 clones, more than 45% of them with a count of one. The top ten clonotypes cover approximately 5.1% of the sample.

This receptor chain uses TRBV29-1 and TRBJ1-2; the D gene is perhaps TRBD1, from 5 matching bases. This sample comprised CD4+ T cells sorted from blood, obtained at week 24, from a patient treated with tofacitinib. This clonotype originated in a human donor with alopecia areata. CDR3 region: CSVEDLQDSFFF. The DNA is TGCAGCGTTGAAGACCTCCAAGACAGTTTCTTCTTC.